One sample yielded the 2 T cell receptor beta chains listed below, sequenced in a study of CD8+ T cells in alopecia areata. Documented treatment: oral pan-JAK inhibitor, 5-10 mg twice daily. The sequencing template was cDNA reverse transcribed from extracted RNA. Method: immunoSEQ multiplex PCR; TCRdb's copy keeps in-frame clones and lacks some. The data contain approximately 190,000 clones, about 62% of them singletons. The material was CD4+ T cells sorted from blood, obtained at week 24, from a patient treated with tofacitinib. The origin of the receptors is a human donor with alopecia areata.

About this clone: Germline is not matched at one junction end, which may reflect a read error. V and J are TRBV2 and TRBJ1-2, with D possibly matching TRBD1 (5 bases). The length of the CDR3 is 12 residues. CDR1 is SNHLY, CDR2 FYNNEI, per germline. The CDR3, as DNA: TGTGCCAGCAGAGAAGACAGCTATGGCTACACCTTC. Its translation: CASREDSYGYTF.

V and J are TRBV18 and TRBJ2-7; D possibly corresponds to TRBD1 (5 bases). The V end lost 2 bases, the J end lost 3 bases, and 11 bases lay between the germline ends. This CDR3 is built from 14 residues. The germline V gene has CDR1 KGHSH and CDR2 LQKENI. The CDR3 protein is CASSPFREDYEQYF. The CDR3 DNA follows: TGTGCCAGCTCACCATTCAGGGAAGACTACGAGCAGTACTTC.